A single sample is the source of the 18 T cell receptor beta chains below, sequenced in a study of naive and memory T cell subsets. An equimolar mix of two oligonucleotides served as the beta constant-region primer for TRBC1 and TRBC2. TCRdb used MiXCR to reprocess the UMI-ligation and nested PCR reads, holding one entry per CDR3 protein. The table lists about 80,000 distinct CDR3 sequences, about an eighth of them singletons. Input material: central memory CD4+ T cells from blood. These TCRs come from a human donor in good health.

This chain links TRBV5-1 with TRBJ2-5; 7 positions match TRBD1. There are 13 residues in the CDR3. CDR1 and CDR2 (germline): SGHRS, YFSETQ. V was pared by 5 bases and J by 2 bases, with 3 bases of the junction left unmatched. Here the CDR3 reads CASRMGQQETQYF. CDR3 bases: TGCGCCAGCAGGATGGGACAGCAAGAGACCCAGTACTTC.

This clonotype has a handful of counts. CDR3 nucleotides: TGCGCCAGCAGTGAGTCGGGGTTAATTAGCGGGAACTACGAGCAGTACTTC. It specifies CASSESGLISGNYEQYF. This chain uses TRBV10-2 with TRBJ2-7; 8 bases map to TRBD2. The CDR3 totals 17 residues. The V gene's germline CDR1 is WSHSY and CDR2 SAAADI. With V trimmed by 0 bases and J by 3 bases, 10 bases remained unmatched.

This clonotype has a handful of counts. CDR3 coding DNA: TGTGCCAGCAGCCAAGGCGCTAGCGGATTCTCCTACGAGCAGTACTTC. Its translation is CASSQGASGFSYEQYF. The rearrangement uses TRBV3-1 and TRBJ2-7, with 7 bases identical to TRBD2. Germline loops: CDR1 LGHDT, CDR2 YNNKEL (reference sequence). J was trimmed by 0 bases and V by 1 base; bases with no gene match: 6. The CDR3 has 16 residues.

At least ten counts were recorded for this clonotype. The V and J genes are TRBV10-3 and TRBJ2-6; D possibly corresponds to TRBD2 (7 bases). Deletions cut 3 bases from V and 0 bases from J, with 18 bases between. CDR3 length: 19 amino acids. Germline V gene data show CDR1 as ENHRY and CDR2 as SYGVKD. CDR3 sequence reads: CAISEAWGEGVSGANVLTF. The CDR3 nucleotides read TGTGCCATCAGTGAAGCGTGGGGGGAGGGGGTCTCTGGGGCCAACGTCCTGACTTTC.

The CDR3: CAISEVPSGIGYEQFF. The CDR3 nucleotides are TGTGCCATCAGTGAGGTGCCTAGCGGGATCGGCTATGAGCAGTTCTTC. The chain carries TRBV10-3 and TRBJ2-1; 9 nucleotides align to TRBD2. Unmatched junction bases numbered 10, after V lost 2 bases and J lost 8 bases. The V gene's germline CDR1 is ENHRY and CDR2 SYGVKD. CDR3 size: 16 residues.

This clonotype came up many times. The CDR3 DNA sequence: TGCAGCGTTGGCGACTCCACAGATACGCAGTATTTT. This sequence encodes CSVGDSTDTQYF. The V and J genes are TRBV29-1 and TRBJ2-3; no reliable D call. This CDR3 spans 12 amino acids. The V gene lost 4 bases and the J gene lost 2 bases, with 7 bases spanning the gap. Per the germline V gene, CDR1 is SQVTM and CDR2 is ANQGSEA.

There are a few counts of this clonotype. V and J are TRBV3-1 and TRBJ2-1; D unclear. Trimming shortened V by 4 bases and J by 9 bases, and 13 bases separated the two germline ends. The germline gives CDR1 LGHDT, CDR2 YNNKEL (reference sequence). The CDR3 is made up of 13 amino acids. CDR3 loop: CASSPAKMGEQFF. The CDR3 DNA sequence: TGTGCCAGCAGCCCCGCAAAAATGGGTGAGCAGTTCTTC.

CDR3 DNA sequence: TGTGCCAGCTCACCACCGGGAAGAGCTATACCTGATACGCAGTATTTT. It specifies CASSPPGRAIPDTQYF. V usage is TRBV18 and J usage is TRBJ2-3, with D unclear. V was trimmed by 0 bases and J by 6 bases, leaving 16 bases between them. In germline, CDR1 is KGHSH, CDR2 LQKENI. The CDR3 has 16 amino acids.

The gene calls are TRBV24-1 and TRBJ2-1; the D gene is possibly TRBD1 (5 bases). Germline CDR1 and CDR2: KGHDR and SFDVKD. The CDR3 spans 16 residues. V was shortened by 3 bases and J by 1 base, with 12 bases between the two germline ends. In DNA, the CDR3 is TGTGCCACCAGTGATGGGGCCGCCAATTCCTACAATGAGCAGTTCTTC. Translating it yields CATSDGAANSYNEQFF.

As to this clonotype: One junction end does not reproduce the germline sequence, and a read error may be involved. The chain has TRBV4-3 and TRBJ2-2; weak D call: TRBD1 (6 bases). The CDR3 runs to 15 residues. The V gene's germline CDR1 is LGHNA and CDR2 YSLEER. This chain's CDR3 is CASSQGQVNAGELFF. The DNA of the CDR3 is TGCGCCAGCAGCCAAGGACAGGTGAACGCCGGGGAGCTGTTTTTT.

This clonotype showed up just a few times. The V gene is TRBV5-6, the J gene TRBJ1-3; D may be TRBD1 (6 bases). Germline V lookup: CDR1 SGHDT, CDR2 YYEEEE. This CDR3 spans 17 amino acids. Trimming removed 1 base from V and 0 bases from J, with 14 bases in between. CDR3 amino acids: CASSLWTTGLSGNTIYF. The CDR3 region has the DNA TGTGCCAGCAGCTTGTGGACGACAGGCCTCTCTGGAAACACCATATATTTT.

V usage is TRBV7-9 and J usage is TRBJ2-7; D not certain. V lost 1 base and J lost 5, with 12 bases in between. The V gene's germline CDR1 is SEHNR and CDR2 FQNEAQ (reference sequence). The CDR3 runs 14 residues. The CDR3 nucleotides read TGTGCCAGCAGCTTAGGGTCCGGCTCGGACGAGCAGTACTTC. Translation gives CASSLGSGSDEQYF.

The CDR3 reads CASSPIAGRGTGELFF. The CDR3 DNA reads TGTGCCAGCAGTCCTATAGCGGGGCGGGGGACCGGGGAGCTGTTTTTT. The chain joins TRBV3-1 to TRBJ2-2; 8 bases are shared with TRBD2. Germline CDR1 and CDR2: LGHDT and YNNKEL (reference sequence). The junction had 11 bases not matched to a gene; V was cut back by 6 bases and J by 5 bases. The length of the CDR3 is 16 residues.

This rearrangement joins TRBV27 to TRBJ2-3; D is undetermined. The CDR3 is made up of 11 amino acids. Germline V CDR1 and CDR2: MNHEY, SMNVEV (reference sequence). V was trimmed by 4 bases and J by 5 bases, leaving 4 bases between them. The CDR3 region has the DNA TGTGCCAGCAGTTGTAAAGATACGCAGTATTTT. Translation gives CASSCKDTQYF.

The chain has TRBV5-1 and TRBJ1-5, with no clear D. Trimming removed 0 bases at V and 0 bases at J, with 10 bases between. The CDR3 is made up of 16 amino acids. Germline lookup yields CDR1 SGHRS and CDR2 YFSETQ. The CDR3 DNA reads as TGCGCCAGCAGCTTGGTCCCCCTCGATAGCAATCAGCCCCAGCATTTT. Its translation: CASSLVPLDSNQPQHF.

This clonotype was picked up a small number of times. The chain couples TRBV3-1 to TRBJ2-7, with TRBD2 identical over 10 bases. There are 16 residues in the CDR3. The trim removed 4 bases at V and 7 bases at J, leaving 13 bases unmatched. Germline CDR1 is LGHDT and CDR2 is YNNKEL (reference sequence). CDR3 amino acids: CASSPRTSGLLREQYF. The CDR3 DNA follows: TGTGCCAGCAGCCCTCGGACTAGCGGCCTATTACGTGAGCAGTACTTC.

Many counts were recorded for this clonotype. The chain uses TRBV20-1 and TRBJ2-7, with 11 bases aligning to TRBD1. The CDR3 consists of 12 residues. The ends lost 6 bases at V and 5 bases at J; junction bases unmatched: 3. The germline CDR1 and CDR2 sequences are DFQATT and SNEGSKA (reference sequence). CDR3 coding DNA: TGCAGTGCGAGGGACAGGGGGAACGAGCAGTACTTC. Protein sequence: CSARDRGNEQYF.

The rearrangement links TRBV12-3 or TRBV12-4 to TRBJ1-6; D is unclear. The germline V and J ends were trimmed by 3 bases and 8 bases, with 8 bases remaining between them. This CDR3 has 13 residues. CDR3 nucleotide sequence: TGTGCCAGCAGTTTGCGGGCCGATTCACCCCTCCACTTT. It encodes CASSLRADSPLHF.